The clone carrying this T cell receptor (beta chain) was detected only a few times. This entry is derived from a study of blood T cell repertoires in COVID-19. Background on the study: Both acute and convalescent COVID-19 samples were obtained from the United States, Italy and Spain. Sources were T cells, B-cell-depleted T cells, or PBMCs; the material itself was cDNA or gDNA.

The germline V and J ends were trimmed by 1 base and 5 bases, with 14 bases remaining between them. This CDR3 is 15 amino acids long. CDR1 and CDR2 from the germline V gene are SGHVS and FQNEAQ. Authors' methods: It was from reference gene primer amplification that nucleated cell counts were estimated. Some clones are missing from TCRdb's copy, which holds only in-frame ones; the method was immunoSEQ multiplex PCR. Clonal size and the V and J genes are those of that table, whereas D and trimming came from the DNA. The sample lists tens of thousands of clones, approximately 84% occurring once. The specimen sequenced was peripheral blood. This clonotype was sampled from a man aged 60 to 69 with acute or convalescent COVID-19. The V gene is TRBV7-8, the J gene TRBJ1-2; D perhaps matches TRBD1 (6 bases). The CDR3 spells CASSLVPRDTYGYTF. Written as DNA, the CDR3 is TGTGCCAGCAGCTTAGTCCCACGGGACACTTATGGCTACACCTTC.